This T cell receptor (beta chain) was observed in a study of cytomegalovirus exposure and HLA in healthy donors. Whole-study findings and limits: A later analysis found that most CMV-associated TCR beta chains appeared HLA-restricted. In a later analysis, a missense DCLRE1C variant was linked to TCR beta V- and J-gene trimming. For most subjects, TCR beta sequences were reported to predict HLA-A and HLA-B alleles with accuracy. TCR beta chains numbering 150 to 200 were designated cytomegalovirus-associated.

CDR1 and CDR2 from the germline V gene are SEHNR and FQNEAQ (reference sequence). Losses at the gene ends were 8 bases for V and 4 bases for J; bases not matched to a gene: 5. This CDR3 is 13 amino acids long. The study ran its PCR with 60 Vbeta and 13 Jbeta primers. Libraries were prepared by immunoSEQ multiplex PCR; TCRdb keeps only in-frame clonotypes and omits some of them. The sample records tens of thousands of clones, around 79% being singletons. About this clone: Its target is unknown.

The chain uses TRBV7-9 and TRBJ1-2, with 9 bases lining up with TRBD1. This sequence was found in a woman between 40 and 50 years old in good health and CMV-seropositive. Sequencing used PBMCs. CDR3 coding DNA: TGTGCCAGCGACTTGACAGGGGGCTATGGCTACACCTTC. Its translation: CASDLTGGYGYTF.